This T cell receptor (beta chain) was identified during a study of CD8 T cells in Susac syndrome. Random hexamers served to reverse transcribe about 0.5 to 1 ug RNA. TCRdb analysed the immunoSEQ multiplex PCR reads with MiXCR anew, one entry per CDR3 protein. The sample yields 95,000 to 150,000 distinct CDR3 sequences, roughly 95% seen once. J gave up 4 bases and V 3 bases, and 7 bases lay outside the gene matches. This CDR3 spans 16 amino acids. Germline CDR1 MDHEN, CDR2 SYDVKM. The TCR originated in a human donor with Susac syndrome. V and J are TRBV28 and TRBJ2-1, with TRBD2 matching 9 bases. The sample comprised CD4+ T cells from PBMCs. CDR3 nucleotides: TGTGCCAGCAGTTTTGGCGGGAGGGCTTATTACAATGAGCAGTTCTTC. Amino acid sequence: CASSFGGRAYYNEQFF.